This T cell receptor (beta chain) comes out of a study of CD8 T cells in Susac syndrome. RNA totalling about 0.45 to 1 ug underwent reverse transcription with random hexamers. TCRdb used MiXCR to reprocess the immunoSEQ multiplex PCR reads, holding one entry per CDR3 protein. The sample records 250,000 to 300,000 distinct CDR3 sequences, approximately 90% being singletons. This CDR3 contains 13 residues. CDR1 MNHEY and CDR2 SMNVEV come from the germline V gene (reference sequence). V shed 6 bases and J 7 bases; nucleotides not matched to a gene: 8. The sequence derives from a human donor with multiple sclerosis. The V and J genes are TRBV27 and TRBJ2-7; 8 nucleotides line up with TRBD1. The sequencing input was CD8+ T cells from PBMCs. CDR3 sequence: CASSDRGAKEQYF. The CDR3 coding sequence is TGTGCCAGCAGCGACAGGGGCGCTAAGGAGCAGTACTTC.